This T cell receptor beta chain was obtained from a study of cytomegalovirus exposure and HLA in healthy donors. Amplification used 60 Vbeta primers and 13 Jbeta primers. The method was immunoSEQ multiplex PCR; TCRdb's version includes in-frame clones alone and lacks a portion of them. The sample has 150,000 to 200,000 clones, 81% seen once; the top ten hold roughly 3.6%. The CDR3 runs to 16 residues. V lost 1 base and J 5 bases, leaving 14 bases between the germline ends. Per germline, CDR1 SGHNT and CDR2 YENEEA. The specimen sequenced was PBMCs. The rearrangement joins TRBV11-3 to TRBJ2-2; D may be TRBD2 (7 bases). The clonotype originates from a man aged 35 to 55 in good health and CMV-seropositive. Here the CDR3 DNA reads TGTGCCAGCAGCTTAGGGGGGGGCGCGGGTACCGGGGAGCTGTTTTTT. Translating it yields CASSLGGGAGTGELFF.